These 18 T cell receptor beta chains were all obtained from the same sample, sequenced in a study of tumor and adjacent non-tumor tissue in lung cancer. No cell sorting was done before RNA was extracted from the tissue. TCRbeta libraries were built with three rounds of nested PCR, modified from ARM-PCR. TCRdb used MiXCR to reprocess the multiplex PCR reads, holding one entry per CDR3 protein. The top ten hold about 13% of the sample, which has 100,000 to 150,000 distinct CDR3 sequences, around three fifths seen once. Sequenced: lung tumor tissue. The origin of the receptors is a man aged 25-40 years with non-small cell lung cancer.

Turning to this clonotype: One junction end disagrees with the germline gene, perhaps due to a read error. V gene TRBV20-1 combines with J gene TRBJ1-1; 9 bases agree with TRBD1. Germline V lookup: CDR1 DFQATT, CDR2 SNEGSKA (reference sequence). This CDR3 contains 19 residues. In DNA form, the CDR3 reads TGCGGTGCTATACAGGGGGCGAGGTTTTCTATATCCCAGAACACTGAAGCTTTCTTT. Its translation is CGAIQGARFSISQNTEAFF.

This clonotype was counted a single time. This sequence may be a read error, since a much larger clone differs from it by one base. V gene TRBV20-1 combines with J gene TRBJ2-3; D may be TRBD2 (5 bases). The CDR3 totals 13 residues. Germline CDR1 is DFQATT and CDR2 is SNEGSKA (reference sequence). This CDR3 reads CSALLGVRDMQYF. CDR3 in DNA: TGCAGTGCTCTGCTCGGGGTGAGGGATATGCAGTATTTT.

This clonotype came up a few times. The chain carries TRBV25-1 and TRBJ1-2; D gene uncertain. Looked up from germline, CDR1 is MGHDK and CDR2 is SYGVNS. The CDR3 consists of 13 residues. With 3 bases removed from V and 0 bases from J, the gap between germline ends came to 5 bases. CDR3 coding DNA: TGTGCCAGCAGTGATACAGCTAACTATGGCTACACCTTC. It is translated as CASSDTANYGYTF.

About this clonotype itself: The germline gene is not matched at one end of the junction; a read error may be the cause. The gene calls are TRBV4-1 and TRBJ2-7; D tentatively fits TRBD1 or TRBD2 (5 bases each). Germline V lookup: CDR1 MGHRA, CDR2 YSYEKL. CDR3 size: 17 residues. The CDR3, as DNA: TGCACCAGCAGCCAAGATGATAGGGGAGAATCAACCTACGAGCAGTACTTC. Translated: CTSSQDDRGESTYEQYF.

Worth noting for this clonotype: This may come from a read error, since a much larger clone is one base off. As DNA, the CDR3 is TGTGACAGCAGCCAAAGCGGGGGGGCCGGGGAGCTGTTTTTT. The encoded protein is CDSSQSGGAGELFF. The chain carries TRBV6-2 or TRBV6-3 and TRBJ2-2; the match to TRBD2 covers 10 bases. This CDR3 is built from 14 residues. The germline gives CDR1 MNHEY, CDR2 SVGEGT.

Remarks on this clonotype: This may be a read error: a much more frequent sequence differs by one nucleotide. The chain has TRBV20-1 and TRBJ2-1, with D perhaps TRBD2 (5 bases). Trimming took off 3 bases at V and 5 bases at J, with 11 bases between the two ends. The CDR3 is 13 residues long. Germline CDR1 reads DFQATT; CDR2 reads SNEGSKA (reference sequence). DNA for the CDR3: TGCAGTGCTAGCGCTAGAGGGAACAATGAGCAGTTCTTC. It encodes CSASARGNNEQFF.

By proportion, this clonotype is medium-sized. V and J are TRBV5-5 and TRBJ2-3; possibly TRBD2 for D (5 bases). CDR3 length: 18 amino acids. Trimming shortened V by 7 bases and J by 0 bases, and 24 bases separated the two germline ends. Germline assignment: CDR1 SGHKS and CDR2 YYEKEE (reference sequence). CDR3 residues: CASYNWERARVSTDTQYF. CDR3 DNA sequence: TGTGCCAGCTACAATTGGGAGCGCGCGCGGGTCAGCACAGATACGCAGTATTTT.

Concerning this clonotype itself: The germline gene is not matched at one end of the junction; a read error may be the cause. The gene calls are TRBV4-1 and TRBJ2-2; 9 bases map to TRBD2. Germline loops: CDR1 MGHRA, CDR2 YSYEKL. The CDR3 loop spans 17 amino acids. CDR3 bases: TGCGCCAGGAGCCATCAAGGTAGCGGGAGTATATCCGGGGAGCTGTTTTTT. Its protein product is CARSHQGSGSISGELFF.

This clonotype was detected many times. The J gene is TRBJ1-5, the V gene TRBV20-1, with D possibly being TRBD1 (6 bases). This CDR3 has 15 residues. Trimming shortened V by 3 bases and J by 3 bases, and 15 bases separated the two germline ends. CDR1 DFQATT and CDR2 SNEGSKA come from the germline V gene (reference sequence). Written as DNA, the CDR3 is TGCAGTGCTAGCCTACAGGGACACTTCAATCAGCCCCAGCATTTT. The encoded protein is CSASLQGHFNQPQHF.

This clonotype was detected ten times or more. CDR3 protein: CASSLVSGAGTEAFF. The CDR3 region has the DNA TGTGCCAGCAGCTTAGTGTCAGGGGCCGGCACTGAAGCTTTCTTT. The gene calls are TRBV11-2 and TRBJ1-1; a possible D gene is TRBD1 (6 bases). Between the trimmed V and J ends, which lost 1 base and 4 bases, there was a span of 13 bases. CDR3 length: 15 amino acids. The germline V gene encodes CDR1 SGHAT and CDR2 FQNNGV.

In nucleotides, the CDR3 is TGCAGTGCTAGAGAGCGTGAGAATGGGAAGTTCTTC. It codes for CSARERENGKFF. V usage is TRBV20-1 and J usage is TRBJ2-1; D ambiguous. Looked up from germline, CDR1 is DFQATT and CDR2 is SNEGSKA (reference sequence). Between the trimmed V and J ends, which lost 0 bases and 14 bases, there was a span of 14 bases. The CDR3 is 12 amino acids.

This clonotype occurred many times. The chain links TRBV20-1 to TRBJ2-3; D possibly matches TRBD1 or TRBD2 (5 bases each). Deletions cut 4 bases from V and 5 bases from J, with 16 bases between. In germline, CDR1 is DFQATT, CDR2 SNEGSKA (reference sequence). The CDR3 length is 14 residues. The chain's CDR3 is CSATGSTALDTQYF. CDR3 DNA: TGCAGTGCTACAGGGAGCACGGCATTAGATACGCAGTATTTT.

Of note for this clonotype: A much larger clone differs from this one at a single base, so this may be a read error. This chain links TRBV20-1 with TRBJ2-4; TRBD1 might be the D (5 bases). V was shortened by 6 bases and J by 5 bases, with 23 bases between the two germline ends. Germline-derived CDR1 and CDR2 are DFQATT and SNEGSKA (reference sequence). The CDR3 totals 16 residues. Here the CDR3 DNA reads TGCAGTGCCCCCGACAGTGGAGAAGGGGAAGAAAACATTCAGTACTTC. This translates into CSAPDSGEGEENIQYF.

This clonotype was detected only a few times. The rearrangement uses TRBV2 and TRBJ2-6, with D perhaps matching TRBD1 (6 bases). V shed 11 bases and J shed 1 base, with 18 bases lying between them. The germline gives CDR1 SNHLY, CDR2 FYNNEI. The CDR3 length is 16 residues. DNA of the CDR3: TGTGCCTCTCAGGGGTCAACCCCATCTGGGGCCAACGTCCTGACTTTC. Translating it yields CASQGSTPSGANVLTF. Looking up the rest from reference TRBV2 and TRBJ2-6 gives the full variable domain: EPEVTQTPSHQVTQMGQEVILRCVPISNHLYFYWYRQILGQKVEFLVSFYNNEISEKSEIFDDQFSVERPDGSNFTLKIRSTKLEDSAMYFCASQGSTPSGANVLTFGAGSRLTVL.

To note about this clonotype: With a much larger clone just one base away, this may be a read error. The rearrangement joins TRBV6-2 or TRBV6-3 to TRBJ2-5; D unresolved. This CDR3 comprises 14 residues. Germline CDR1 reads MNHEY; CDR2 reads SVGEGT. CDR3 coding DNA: TGTACCAGCAGTTACTCGGGCAGCCTAGAGACCCAGTACTTC. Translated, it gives CTSSYSGSLETQYF.

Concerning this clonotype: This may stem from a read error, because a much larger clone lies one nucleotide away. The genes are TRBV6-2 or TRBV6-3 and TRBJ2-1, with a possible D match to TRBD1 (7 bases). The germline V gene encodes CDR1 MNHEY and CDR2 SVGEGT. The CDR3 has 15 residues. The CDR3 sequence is CASSFGQVGRNEQLF. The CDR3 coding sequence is TGTGCCAGCAGTTTCGGACAGGTGGGGAGGAATGAGCAGTTATTC.

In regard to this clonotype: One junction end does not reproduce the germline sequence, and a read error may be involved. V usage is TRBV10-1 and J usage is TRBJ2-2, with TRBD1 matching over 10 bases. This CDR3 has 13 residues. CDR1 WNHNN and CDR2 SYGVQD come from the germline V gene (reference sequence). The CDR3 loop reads CASGQGDIGELSF. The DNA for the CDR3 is TGCGCCAGCGGACAGGGGGATATCGGGGAGCTGTCTTTT.

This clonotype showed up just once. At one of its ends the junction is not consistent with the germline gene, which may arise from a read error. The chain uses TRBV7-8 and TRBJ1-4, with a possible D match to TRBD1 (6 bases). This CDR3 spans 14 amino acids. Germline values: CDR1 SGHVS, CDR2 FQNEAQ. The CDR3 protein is CASSLEGTRKKLLF. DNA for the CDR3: TGTGCCAGCAGCTTAGAGGGGACAAGGAAGAAACTGCTTTTT. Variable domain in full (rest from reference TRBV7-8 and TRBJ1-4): GAGVSQSPRYKVAKRGQDVALRCDPISGHVSLFWYQQALGQGPEFLTYFQNEAQLDKSGLPSDRFFAERPEGSVSTLKIQRTQQEDSAVYLCASSLEGTRKKLLFGSGTQLSVL.